Listed below are T cell receptor beta chains from one sample, sequenced in a study of T-cell memory formation after mild COVID-19. Via MiXCR, TCRdb re-called the 5' RACE reads, giving one row per CDR3 protein. The sample records some 50,000 distinct CDR3 sequences, around a quarter being singletons. Specimen: PBMCs or a T cell subset sorted from them (not recorded which). These receptors all stem from a man younger than 35 who had mild COVID-19 (a few samples of this study predate the infection). Cell type and time point are not known. The CDR3 runs from the conserved cysteine through the conserved F or W.

TRBV2	TRBJ2-1	CASSVKTSGGYNEQFF
TRBV7-9	TRBJ1-2	CASSNSLGGYTF
TRBV6-5	TRBJ1-5	CASRGLGGPQHF
TRBV20-1	TRBJ2-7	CSARGQGQAYEQYF
TRBV12-3/TRBV12-4	TRBJ1-5	CASTQLGNQPQHF
TRBV25-1	TRBJ2-1	CASIPGPLGNEQFF
TRBV6-2/TRBV6-3	TRBJ1-2	CASSYAAGPDGYTF
TRBV9	TRBJ2-4	CASSIDSNWDIQYF
TRBV24-1	TRBJ2-5	CATSPPNQETQYF
TRBV7-9	TRBJ1-1	CASSLVSFSTEAFF
TRBV5-6	TRBJ2-2	CASSLASTELLYGELFF
TRBV5-1	TRBJ2-2	CASSSGRGDTGELFF
TRBV6-2/TRBV6-3	TRBJ1-2	CASSYLTGIFNYGYTF
TRBV5-1	TRBJ2-7	CASSPDGYYEQYF
TRBV4-3	TRBJ2-1	CASSQGLTSGGGEQFF
TRBV10-3	TRBJ1-1	CAIQGPTGTEAFF
TRBV7-9	TRBJ2-7	CASSLERSYEQYF
TRBV7-2	TRBJ1-3	CASVVSWDRTSSGNTIYF
TRBV5-1	TRBJ2-1	CASSSGRPYNEQFF
TRBV9	TRBJ2-5	CASSVGDGRAQETQYF
TRBV7-9	TRBJ2-1	CASSLGGQGPYNEQFF
TRBV7-9	TRBJ2-3	CASTFPGQGTDTQYF
TRBV5-6	TRBJ2-2	CASSPMTGGDPGELFF
TRBV7-9	TRBJ2-3	CASSSPRGTDTQYF
TRBV5-1	TRBJ1-2	CASSLYQGDYGYTF
TRBV7-8	TRBJ2-3	CASRGELGEDTQYF
TRBV7-8	TRBJ1-5	CASSSDRTSNQPQHF
TRBV7-9	TRBJ1-1	CASSWPDRNTEAFF
TRBV7-8	TRBJ2-7	CASSPDRAAEQYF
TRBV6-1	TRBJ2-3	CASSEGPWGITDTQYF
TRBV4-3	TRBJ2-3	CASSQDLTSGADTQYF
TRBV29-1	TRBJ2-5	CSVAKGPQETQYF
TRBV12-3/TRBV12-4	TRBJ2-7	CASSLLGNEQYF
TRBV4-1	TRBJ2-1	CASSQVSLAGALNEQFF
TRBV12-3/TRBV12-4	TRBJ2-2	CASSLVGRTGELFF
TRBV7-2	TRBJ2-1	CASSFFAVVGGYNEQFF
TRBV7-9	TRBJ1-1	CASSFEGEAFF
TRBV5-4	TRBJ2-5	CASSSSTRQETQYF
TRBV7-9	TRBJ2-1	CASSLWLAGFYNEQFF
TRBV7-9	TRBJ2-3	CASSLSPTPIDTQYF
TRBV7-9	TRBJ1-6	CASSPVESYNSPLHF
TRBV12-3/TRBV12-4	TRBJ2-3	CASSLEVGSTDTQYF
TRBV5-1	TRBJ2-7	CASSPEGGVSYEQYF
TRBV29-1	TRBJ2-7	CSVEDPMGSTYEQYF
TRBV11-2	TRBJ1-3	CASSFTTGETSGNTIYF
TRBV29-1	TRBJ2-4	CSVELPGEDIQYF
TRBV7-9	TRBJ1-5	CASSLADSYQPQHF
TRBV5-4	TRBJ2-5	CASRFAGGVETQYF
TRBV28	TRBJ1-4	CASIPGQGYEKLFF
TRBV5-1	TRBJ1-3	CASRGYFSGNTIYF
TRBV7-9	TRBJ2-3	CASSAPGGQETDTQYF
TRBV6-2/TRBV6-3	TRBJ2-1	CASSTGTSGYNEQFF
TRBV12-3/TRBV12-4	TRBJ2-1	CASSLALGQAYNEQFF
TRBV4-3	TRBJ2-1	CASSQGRTGPQFF